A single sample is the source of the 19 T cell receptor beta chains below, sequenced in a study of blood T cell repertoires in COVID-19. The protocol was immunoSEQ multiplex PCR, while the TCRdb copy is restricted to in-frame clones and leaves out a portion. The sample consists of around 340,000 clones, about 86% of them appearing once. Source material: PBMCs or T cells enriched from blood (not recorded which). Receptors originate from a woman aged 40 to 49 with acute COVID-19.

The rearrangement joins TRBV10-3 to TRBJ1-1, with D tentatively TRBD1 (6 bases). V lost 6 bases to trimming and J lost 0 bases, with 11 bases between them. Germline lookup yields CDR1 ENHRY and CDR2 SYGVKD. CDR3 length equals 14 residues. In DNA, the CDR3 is TGTGCCATCAGGGTGGACAGATTGAACACTGAAGCTTTCTTT. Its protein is CAIRVDRLNTEAFF.

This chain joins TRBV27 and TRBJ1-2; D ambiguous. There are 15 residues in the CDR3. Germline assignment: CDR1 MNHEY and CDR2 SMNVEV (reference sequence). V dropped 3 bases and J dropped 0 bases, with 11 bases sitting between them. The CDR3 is CASSFDVGSNYGYTF. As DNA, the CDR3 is TGTGCCAGCAGTTTCGACGTGGGCTCTAACTATGGCTACACCTTC.

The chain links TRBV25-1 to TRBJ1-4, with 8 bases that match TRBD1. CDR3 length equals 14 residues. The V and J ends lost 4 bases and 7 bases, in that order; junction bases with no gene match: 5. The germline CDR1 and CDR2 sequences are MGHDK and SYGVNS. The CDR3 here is CASSADRGGEKLFF. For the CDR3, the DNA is TGTGCCAGCAGTGCAGACAGGGGTGGTGAAAAACTGTTTTTT.

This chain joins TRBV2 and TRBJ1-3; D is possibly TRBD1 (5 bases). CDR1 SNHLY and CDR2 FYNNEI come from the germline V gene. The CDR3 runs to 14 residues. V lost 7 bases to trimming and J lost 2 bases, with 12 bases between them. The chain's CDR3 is CASTPGSAGNTIYF. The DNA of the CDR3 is TGTGCCAGCACTCCAGGGTCCGCTGGAAACACCATATATTTT.

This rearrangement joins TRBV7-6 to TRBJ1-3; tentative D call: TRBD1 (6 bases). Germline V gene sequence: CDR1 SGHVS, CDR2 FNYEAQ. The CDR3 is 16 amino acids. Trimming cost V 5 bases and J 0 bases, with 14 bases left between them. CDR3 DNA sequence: TGTGCCAGCAGCCCTAGACAGGAGAGCTCTGGAAACACCATATATTTT. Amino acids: CASSPRQESSGNTIYF.

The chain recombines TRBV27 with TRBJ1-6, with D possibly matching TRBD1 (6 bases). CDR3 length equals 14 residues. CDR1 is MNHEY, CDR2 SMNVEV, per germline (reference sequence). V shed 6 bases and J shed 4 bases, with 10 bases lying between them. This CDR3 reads CASRTTGYNSPLHF. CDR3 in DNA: TGTGCCAGCAGAACAACAGGGTATAATTCACCCCTCCACTTT.

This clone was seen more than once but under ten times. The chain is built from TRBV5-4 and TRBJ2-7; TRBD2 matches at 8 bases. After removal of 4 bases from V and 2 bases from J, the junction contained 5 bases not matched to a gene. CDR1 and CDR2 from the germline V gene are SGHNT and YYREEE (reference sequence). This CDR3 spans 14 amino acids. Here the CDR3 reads CASSPSGPTYEQYF. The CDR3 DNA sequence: TGTGCCAGCAGCCCTAGCGGGCCGACCTACGAGCAGTACTTC.

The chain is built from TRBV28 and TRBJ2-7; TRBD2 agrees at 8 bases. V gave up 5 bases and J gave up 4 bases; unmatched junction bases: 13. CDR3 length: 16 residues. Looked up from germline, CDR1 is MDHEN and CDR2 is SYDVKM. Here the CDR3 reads CASSLLGGSGKYEQYF. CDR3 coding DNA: TGTGCCAGCAGTCTCCTTGGGGGTAGCGGGAAGTACGAGCAGTACTTC.

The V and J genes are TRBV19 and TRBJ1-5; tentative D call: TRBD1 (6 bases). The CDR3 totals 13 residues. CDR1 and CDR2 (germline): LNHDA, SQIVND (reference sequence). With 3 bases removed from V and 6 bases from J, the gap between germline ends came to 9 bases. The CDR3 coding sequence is TGTGCCAGTAGTATGGGGGGGGCTCAGCCCCAGCATTTT. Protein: CASSMGGAQPQHF.

The CDR3 here is CASSPEQGPNQPQHF. The CDR3 DNA reads as TGCGCCAGCAGCCCAGAACAGGGACCCAATCAGCCCCAGCATTTT. The chain uses TRBV4-1 and TRBJ1-5, with D perhaps TRBD1 (6 bases). The CDR3 sequence is 15 residues long. Trimming removed 4 bases at V and 3 bases at J, with 13 bases between. The germline gives CDR1 MGHRA, CDR2 YSYEKL.

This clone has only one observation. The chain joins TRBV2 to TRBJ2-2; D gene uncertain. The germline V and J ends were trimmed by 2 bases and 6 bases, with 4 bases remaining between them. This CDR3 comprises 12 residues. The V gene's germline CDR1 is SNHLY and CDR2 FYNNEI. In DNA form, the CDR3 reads TGTGCCAGCAGTGAACGGGCCGGGGAGCTGTTTTTT. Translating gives CASSERAGELFF.

CDR3 DNA: TGTGCCAGCAGCTACTGGGAGGTGGACACTGAAGCTTTCTTT. This sequence encodes CASSYWEVDTEAFF. The J gene is TRBJ1-1, the V gene TRBV7-2; D gene ambiguous. CDR1 SGHTA and CDR2 FQGNSA come from the germline V gene. The V and J ends lost 4 bases and 3 bases respectively, with 12 bases between them. The CDR3 has 14 residues.

The CDR3 protein is CASSLQGGRAAEQYF. CDR3 coding DNA: TGTGCCAGCAGCCTACAGGGAGGGCGGGCGGCCGAGCAGTACTTC. The gene calls are TRBV3-1 (or the pseudogene TRBV3-2) and TRBJ2-7; D perhaps matches TRBD2 (7 bases). With 4 bases removed from V and 6 bases from J, the gap between germline ends came to 19 bases. Germline CDR1 is LGHDT and CDR2 is YNNKEL (reference sequence). This CDR3 has 15 amino acids.

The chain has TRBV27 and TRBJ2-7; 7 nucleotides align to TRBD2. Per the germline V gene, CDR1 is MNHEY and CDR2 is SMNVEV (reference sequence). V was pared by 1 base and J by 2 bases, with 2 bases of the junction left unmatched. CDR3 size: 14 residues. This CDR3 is CASSLYGRTYEQYF. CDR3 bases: TGTGCCAGCAGTTTATACGGGAGGACCTACGAGCAGTACTTC.

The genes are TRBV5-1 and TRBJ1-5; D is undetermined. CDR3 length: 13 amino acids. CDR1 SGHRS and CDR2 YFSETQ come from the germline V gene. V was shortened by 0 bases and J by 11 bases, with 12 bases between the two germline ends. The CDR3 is CASSLEAGQAQHF. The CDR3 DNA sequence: TGCGCCAGCAGCTTGGAAGCCGGTCAAGCCCAGCATTTT.

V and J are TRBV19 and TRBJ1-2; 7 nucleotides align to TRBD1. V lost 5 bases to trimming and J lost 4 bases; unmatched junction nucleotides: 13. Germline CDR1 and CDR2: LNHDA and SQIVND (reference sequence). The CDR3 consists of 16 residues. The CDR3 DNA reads TGTGCCAGTAGTGGAGGGACAGTCTCAATTCTCTATGGCTACACCTTC. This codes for CASSGGTVSILYGYTF. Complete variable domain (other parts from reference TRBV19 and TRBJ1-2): DGGITQSPKYLFRKEGQNVTLSCEQNLNHDAMYWYRQDPGQGLRLIYYSQIVNDFQKGDIAEGYSVSREKKESFPLTVTSAQKNPTAFYLCASSGGTVSILYGYTFGSGTRLTVV.

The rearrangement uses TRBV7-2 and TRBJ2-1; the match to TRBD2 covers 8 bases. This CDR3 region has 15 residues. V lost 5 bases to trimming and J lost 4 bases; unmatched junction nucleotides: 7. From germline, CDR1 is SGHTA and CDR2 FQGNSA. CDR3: CASSALAEIYNEQFF. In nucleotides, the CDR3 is TGTGCCAGCAGCGCACTAGCGGAGATATACAATGAGCAGTTCTTC.

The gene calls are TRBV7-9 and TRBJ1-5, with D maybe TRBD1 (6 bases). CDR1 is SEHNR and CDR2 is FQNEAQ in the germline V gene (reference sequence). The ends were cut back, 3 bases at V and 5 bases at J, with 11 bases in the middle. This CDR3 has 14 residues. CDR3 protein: CASSLSRGDQPQHF. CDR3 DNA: TGTGCCAGCAGCTTGTCCAGGGGCGATCAGCCCCAGCATTTT.

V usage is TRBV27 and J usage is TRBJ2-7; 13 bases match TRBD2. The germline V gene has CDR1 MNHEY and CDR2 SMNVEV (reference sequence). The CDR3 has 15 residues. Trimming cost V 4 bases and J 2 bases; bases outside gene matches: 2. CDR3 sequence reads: CASSSGLAGAYEQYF. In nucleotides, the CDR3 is TGTGCCAGCAGTTCAGGACTAGCGGGGGCCTACGAGCAGTACTTC.